Each of the 2 T cell receptor beta chains below was sequenced from the same sample in a study of T-cell memory formation after mild COVID-19. TCRdb processed the 5' RACE reads anew with MiXCR; each CDR3 protein has one entry. The top ten clones hold about a fifth of a sample with 250,000 to 300,000 distinct CDR3 sequences, approximately 16% of them seen once. Material: PBMCs or a T cell subset sorted from them (not recorded which). These receptors were obtained from a man between 18 and 29 years old who had mild COVID-19 (a few samples of this study predate the infection). Cell type and time point are not known.

This clonotype has only a few counts. The rearrangement joins TRBV4-1 to TRBJ2-1; D is unclear. Germline V CDR1 and CDR2: MGHRA, YSYEKL. The V end lost 0 bases, the J end lost 4 bases, and 10 bases lay between the germline ends. CDR3 length equals 15 residues. The CDR3 reads CASSQDPGNYNEQFF. For the CDR3, the DNA is TGCGCCAGCAGCCAAGATCCGGGCAATTACAATGAGCAGTTCTTC.

The chain combines TRBV5-6 with TRBJ1-4; no clear D gene. The CDR3 sequence is 13 residues long. In germline, CDR1 is SGHDT, CDR2 YYEEEE. V lost 0 bases to trimming and J lost 8 bases, with 8 bases between them. The CDR3, as DNA: TGTGCCAGCAGCTTGGGGCAGAGGGAAAAACTGTTTTTT. Translated: CASSLGQREKLFF.